The 9 T cell receptor beta chains below were found in one sample sequenced in a study of lymphopenia after photon versus proton radiotherapy. Clones were read by immunoSEQ multiplex PCR, and TCRdb kept only the in-frame ones, dropping some. The data show over 25,000 clones, 90% seen once. The source material was peripheral blood, sampled from a patient treated with photon-based radiotherapy. The receptors stem from a woman aged 50 to 60 with cholangiocarcinoma.

The J gene is TRBJ1-2, the V gene TRBV5-1, with a weak D call TRBD1 (5 bases). The V gene's germline CDR1 is SGHRS and CDR2 YFSETQ. Trimming stripped 0 bases from V and 2 bases from J, with 8 bases between. This CDR3 contains 14 residues. The CDR3 DNA reads as TGCGCCAGCAGCTTGGGGGGCTCGAACTATGGCTACACCTTC. Translated: CASSLGGSNYGYTF.

This chain uses TRBV21-1 with TRBJ1-2; TRBD1, as called in the table, went unchecked against the DNA. TRBV21-1 is a listed pseudogene. The CDR3 extends over 15 amino acids. The CDR3 DNA reads as TGTGCCAGCAGCATTCCTAGGACAGTCGGGCATGGCTACACCTTC. The encoded protein is CASSIPRTVGHGYTF.

The J gene is TRBJ2-1, the V gene TRBV7-9; 8 bases align to TRBD1. J gave up 3 bases and V 7 bases, and 5 bases lay outside the gene matches. The germline V gene encodes CDR1 SEHNR and CDR2 FQNEAQ (reference sequence). The CDR3 has 14 residues. As DNA, the CDR3 is TGTGCCAGCACCGGACAGGGCTACTACAATGAGCAGTTCTTC. Its translation: CASTGQGYYNEQFF.

The rearrangement links TRBV5-1 to TRBJ2-7, with a weak D call TRBD1 (6 bases). With 2 bases removed from V and 1 base from J, the gap between germline ends came to 7 bases. Germline V gene data show CDR1 as SGHRS and CDR2 as YFSETQ. This CDR3 comprises 13 residues. The CDR3 region has the DNA TGCGCCAGCAGCTTACAGGGTTCCTACGAGCAGTACTTC. Its protein product is CASSLQGSYEQYF. Together with reference TRBV5-1 and TRBJ2-7, the CDR3 gives the full variable domain: KAGVTQTPRYLIKTRGQQVTLSCSPISGHRSVSWYQQTPGQGLQFLFEYFSETQRNKGNFPGRFSGRQFSNSRSEMNVSTLELGDSALYLCASSLQGSYEQYFGPGTRLTVT.

The CDR3 spells CASSGAMSHPVEGYTF. The CDR3, as DNA: TGTGCCAGCAGCGGGGCAATGTCACATCCTGTGGAGGGCTACACCTTC. This rearrangement joins TRBV5-4 to TRBJ1-2; the D gene is possibly TRBD1 (5 bases). Trimming shortened V by 4 bases and J by 8 bases, and 24 bases separated the two germline ends. Germline V gives CDR1 SGHNT, CDR2 YYREEE (reference sequence). The CDR3 has 16 residues.

The rearrangement links TRBV2 to TRBJ2-3; 8 nucleotides agree with TRBD2. Germline CDR1 reads SNHLY; CDR2 reads FYNNEI. This CDR3 is built from 15 residues. V lost 6 bases, J lost 6 bases, and 11 bases stayed unmatched. CDR3 in amino acids: CASRLGLVGADTQYF. The CDR3 bases are TGTGCCAGCAGATTGGGACTAGTAGGGGCGGATACGCAGTATTTT.

This sequence joins TRBV9 and TRBJ2-2, with 10 bases aligning to TRBD2. The CDR3 sequence is 17 residues long. With 0 bases clipped from V and 1 base from J, the junction kept 3 bases outside the gene matches. CDR1 SGDLS and CDR2 YYNGEE come from the germline V gene. CDR3 nucleotides: TGTGCCAGCAGCGTAGCAAGGACTAGCGGGAACACCGGGGAGCTGTTTTTT. Translating it yields CASSVARTSGNTGELFF.

V is TRBV2 and J is TRBJ2-1, with 10 bases matching TRBD2. The CDR3 is 14 residues long. Unmatched junction bases numbered 5, after V lost 4 bases and J lost 8 bases. From germline, CDR1 is SNHLY and CDR2 FYNNEI. CDR3 sequence (DNA): TGTGCCAGCAGTGTTCTTACTAGCGGGGATGAGCAGTTCTTC. Its translation: CASSVLTSGDEQFF.

CDR3 sequence: CASSPQQGILSEAFF. CDR3 nucleotide sequence: TGTGCCAGCTCACCTCAACAGGGGATTCTCTCTGAAGCTTTCTTT. The chain carries TRBV18 and TRBJ1-1; 7 bases are a match to TRBD1. From germline, CDR1 is KGHSH and CDR2 LQKENI. CDR3 length equals 15 residues. V dropped 3 bases and J dropped 6; count of bases not matched to a gene: 10.